The rows below give T cell receptor beta chains drawn from one sample of a study of shared clonotypes between healthy human individuals. The method was immunoSEQ multiplex PCR; TCRdb's version includes in-frame clones alone and lacks a portion of them. The sample carries 2 million to 2.5 million clones, 90% to 95% recorded once. The material sequenced was naive CD4+ T cells from PBMCs. The source is a man between 18 and 29 years old in good health. Some clones in this sample may be carry-over from other donors' samples. CDR3s include the opening cysteine and the closing phenylalanine or tryptophan. The order of the fields is CDR3 protein, CDR3 DNA, J gene, V gene, clone size, D gene. The D gene is left open where the match is weak. Only some rows state a clone size, as once, few, many or a class for expanded clones.

CDR3 protein: CAWSGARGLGETQYF
CDR3 DNA: TGTGCCTGGAGCGGGGCCAGGGGGCTTGGGGAGACCCAGTACTTC
J gene: TRBJ2-5
V gene: TRBV30
clone size: -
D gene: TRBD1

CDR3 protein: CASSSGTVYEQYF
CDR3 DNA: TGTGCCAGCAGCTCGGGGACGGTCTACGAGCAGTACTTC
J gene: TRBJ2-7
V gene: TRBV5-5
clone size: -
D gene: -

CDR3 protein: CASFTGGAINEQFF
CDR3 DNA: TGTGCCAGCTTTACAGGGGGCGCGATTAATGAGCAGTTCTTC
J gene: TRBJ2-1
V gene: TRBV28
clone size: -
D gene: TRBD1

CDR3 protein: CASSFEGNYGYTF
CDR3 DNA: TGTGCCAGCAGCTTTGAGGGTAACTATGGCTACACCTTC
J gene: TRBJ1-2
V gene: TRBV5-8
clone size: -
D gene: -

CDR3 protein: CASSRTVPNEKLFF
CDR3 DNA: TGTGCCAGCAGCCGGACGGTGCCTAATGAAAAACTGTTTTTT
J gene: TRBJ1-4
V gene: TRBV27
clone size: -
D gene: -

CDR3 protein: CASSVAGIGTQYF
CDR3 DNA: TGTGCCAGCAGTGTGGCAGGGATAGGGACCCAGTACTTC
J gene: TRBJ2-5
V gene: TRBV6-1
clone size: -
D gene: -

CDR3 protein: CASSQGQAFNQPQHF
CDR3 DNA: TGCGCCAGCAGCCAAGGACAGGCCTTCAATCAGCCCCAGCATTTT
J gene: TRBJ1-5
V gene: TRBV4-1
clone size: -
D gene: -

CDR3 protein: CASSDRTSGSSYNEQFF
CDR3 DNA: TGTGCCAGCAGTGACCGGACTAGCGGGAGCTCCTACAATGAGCAGTTCTTC
J gene: TRBJ2-1
V gene: TRBV6-1
clone size: -
D gene: TRBD2

CDR3 protein: CASSLWMNTEAFF
CDR3 DNA: TGTGCCAGCAGCCTGTGGATGAACACTGAAGCTTTCTTT
J gene: TRBJ1-1
V gene: TRBV5-4
clone size: -
D gene: -

CDR3 protein: CASSPPRGGWKETQYF
CDR3 DNA: TGTGCCAGCAGCCCCCCGCGCGGAGGTTGGAAAGAGACCCAGTACTTC
J gene: TRBJ2-5
V gene: TRBV7-6
clone size: -
D gene: -

CDR3 protein: CASRNDQGVTLFF
CDR3 DNA: TGTGCCAGCAGGAACGATCAGGGAGTAACGCTGTTTTTT
J gene: TRBJ1-4
V gene: TRBV2
clone size: few
D gene: -

CDR3 protein: CASSPRGGANTEAFF
CDR3 DNA: TGTGCCAGCAGCCCCCGGGGGGGCGCGAACACTGAAGCTTTCTTT
J gene: TRBJ1-1
V gene: TRBV7-9
clone size: few
D gene: -

CDR3 protein: CASTDRGNQPQHF
CDR3 DNA: TGTGCCAGTACGGACAGGGGAAATCAGCCCCAGCATTTT
J gene: TRBJ1-5
V gene: TRBV28
clone size: -
D gene: TRBD1

CDR3 protein: CASSTGTGHTGELFF
CDR3 DNA: TGTGCCAGCAGCACCGGGACAGGTCACACCGGGGAGCTGTTTTTT
J gene: TRBJ2-2
V gene: TRBV5-8
clone size: -
D gene: TRBD1

CDR3 protein: CASRAQGSDETQYF
CDR3 DNA: TGTGCCAGCAGAGCACAGGGGAGTGACGAGACCCAGTACTTC
J gene: TRBJ2-5
V gene: TRBV7-2
clone size: -
D gene: TRBD1

CDR3 protein: CASSLFTQGGDEQFF
CDR3 DNA: TGCGCCAGCAGCTTGTTTACCCAAGGGGGAGATGAGCAGTTCTTC
J gene: TRBJ2-1
V gene: TRBV5-1
clone size: -
D gene: -

CDR3 protein: CASRPPDRADYGYTF
CDR3 DNA: TGTGCCAGCCGGCCGCCAGACCGAGCTGACTATGGCTACACCTTC
J gene: TRBJ1-2
V gene: TRBV27
clone size: once
D gene: -

CDR3 protein: CACPDRVDTLNEKLFF
CDR3 DNA: TGTGCCTGCCCCGACAGGGTAGATACCCTTAATGAAAAACTGTTTTTT
J gene: TRBJ1-4
V gene: TRBV30
clone size: -
D gene: TRBD1

CDR3 protein: CASSLGLGDTGELFF
CDR3 DNA: TGTGCCAGCAGCTTGGGACTAGGGGACACCGGGGAGCTGTTTTTT
J gene: TRBJ2-2
V gene: TRBV11-3
clone size: -
D gene: TRBD2

CDR3 protein: CASSPLYEQYF
CDR3 DNA: TGTGCCAGCAGCCCGCTCTACGAGCAGTACTTC
J gene: TRBJ2-7
V gene: TRBV11-2
clone size: -
D gene: -

CDR3 protein: CASSREGAEQYF
CDR3 DNA: TGCGCCAGCAGCCGGGAGGGGGCCGAGCAGTACTTC
J gene: TRBJ2-7
V gene: TRBV5-1
clone size: -
D gene: -

CDR3 protein: CASSLLRVGTEAFF
CDR3 DNA: TGTGCCAGCAGTTTGCTGAGGGTCGGCACTGAAGCTTTCTTT
J gene: TRBJ1-1
V gene: TRBV27
clone size: -
D gene: -

CDR3 protein: CASSSEMAGGRYEQYF
CDR3 DNA: TGTGCCAGCAGCTCCGAGATGGCGGGAGGACGATACGAGCAGTACTTC
J gene: TRBJ2-7
V gene: TRBV9
clone size: -
D gene: TRBD2